The 7 T cell receptor beta chains presented below share a single source sample, sequenced in a study of read filtering for tumor transcriptome and immune sequencing. Molecular barcoded adaptors covering alpha/delta and beta/gamma chains were used on about 390 ng RNA. Each CDR3 protein gets one entry after TCRdb re-called the reads with MiXCR. The profile shows 62,000 or so distinct CDR3 sequences, more than 11% of them singletons. Sequenced input: a population of CD138-negative cells sorted from bone marrow. Receptor source: a donor aged 40 or over with multiple myeloma.

This clonotype was detected ten times or more. The gene calls are TRBV20-1 and TRBJ1-5; 7 bases are a match to TRBD1. Germline loops: CDR1 DFQATT, CDR2 SNEGSKA (reference sequence). This CDR3 is 14 amino acids long. V shed 5 bases and J 1 base; nucleotides not matched to a gene: 5. CDR3 residues: CSAHTGASNQPQHF. The CDR3 nucleotides read TGCAGTGCTCATACAGGGGCGAGCAATCAGCCCCAGCATTTT.

This clonotype was counted many times. The rearrangement uses TRBV7-2 and TRBJ2-7; TRBD2 agrees at 9 bases. V was clipped by 2 bases and J by 4 bases; unmatched bases: 3. This CDR3 has 14 residues. Germline V gene lookup returns CDR1 SGHTA and CDR2 FQGNSA. CDR3 in amino acids: CASSLSAGGYEQYF. CDR3 sequence (DNA): TGTGCCAGCAGCTTATCCGCGGGAGGGTACGAGCAGTACTTC.

This clonotype was counted at least ten times. This chain joins TRBV29-1 and TRBJ2-7, with TRBD2 matching over 11 bases. Germline V gives CDR1 SQVTM, CDR2 ANQGSEA. CDR3 length: 14 amino acids. V lost 6 bases, J lost 4 bases, and 8 bases stayed unmatched. DNA for the CDR3: TGCAGCGTCGATAGCGGGAGGGACCTTTACGAGCAGTACTTC. This gives the protein CSVDSGRDLYEQYF.

Ten or more counts support this clonotype. This chain connects TRBV5-1 to TRBJ2-1, with a possible D match to TRBD2 (5 bases). This CDR3 is 11 amino acids long. The germline gives CDR1 SGHRS, CDR2 YFSETQ. Trimming took 0 bases from V and 14 from J, leaving 9 bases between them. The CDR3, as DNA: TGCGCCAGCAGCTTGGCCGGGAAGGAGTTCTTC. Translating gives CASSLAGKEFF.

Remarks on this clonotype: This sequence may be a read error, since a much larger clone differs from it by one base. The genes are TRBV15 and TRBJ1-5, with D maybe TRBD1 (5 bases). The germline gives CDR1 LNHNV, CDR2 YYDKDF (reference sequence). There are 16 residues in the CDR3. The CDR3 DNA reads TGTGCCGCCAGCAGGCTGTGGGGGGATAGCAATCAGCCCCAGCATTTT. Encoded protein: CAASRLWGDSNQPQHF.

Of note for this clonotype: This sequence is one base from a far larger clone and is likely a read error. The V and J genes are TRBV7-2 and TRBJ2-1, with 8 bases fitting TRBD2. The length of the CDR3 is 17 residues. Germline values: CDR1 SGHTA, CDR2 FQGNSA. The CDR3, as DNA: TGTGCCAGCAGCCGCCAACCGGGGGGGAGCTCCTACAATGAGCGGTTCTTC. It translates to CASSRQPGGSSYNERFF.

This clonotype was counted a few times. The gene calls are TRBV23-1 and TRBJ2-5; tentatively, D is TRBD1 (5 bases). TRBV23-1 is an open reading frame, and its role is uncertain. The V and J ends lost 0 bases and 3 bases respectively, with 8 bases between them. The CDR3 is 14 amino acids. The CDR3 region has the DNA TGCGCCAGCAGTCAATCTAGGGGCGAAGAGACCCAGTACTTC. Translation gives CASSQSRGEETQYF.